A selection of T cell receptor beta chains follows, all from one sample in a study of CD8 T cells in Susac syndrome. In TCRdb, the immunoSEQ multiplex PCR reads were re-called with MiXCR into one record per CDR3 protein. The sample carries about 110,000 distinct CDR3 sequences, approximately 96% recorded once. The sequencing input was CD4+ T cells from PBMCs. The source is a human donor in good health. Both conserved end residues are part of each CDR3. A D gene is named only where the DNA matches it firmly. Expanded clones are given a class, and other clones once, few, many or no size at all.

j_call	d_call	clone_size	v_call	cdr3_nt	cdr3_aa
TRBJ2-1	.	.	TRBV4-3	TGCGCCAGCAGCCAAGATATTCTCTACAATGAGCAGTTCTTC	CASSQDILYNEQFF
TRBJ1-3	.	.	TRBV4-2	TGTGCCAGCAGCCAAGATCGGGCAGGGTGGGTCTCTGGAAACACCATATATTTT	CASSQDRAGWVSGNTIYF
TRBJ2-1	TRBD2	once	TRBV7-2	TGTGCCAGCAGCCGCGGACTAGCGGGAGTTGGAAATGAGCAGTTCTTC	CASSRGLAGVGNEQFF
TRBJ1-3	.	.	TRBV20-1	TGCAGTGCTATTGAGTTCTCTGGAAACACCATATATTTT	CSAIEFSGNTIYF
TRBJ2-2	TRBD2	.	TRBV19	TGTGCCAGTTCCCTCGGCGGGGGGCACACCGGGGAGCTGTTTTTT	CASSLGGGHTGELFF
TRBJ1-1	TRBD1	.	TRBV14	TGTGCCAGCAGATGGACAGGGAACACTGAAGCTTTCTTT	CASRWTGNTEAFF
TRBJ2-2	.	.	TRBV12-3/TRBV12-4	TGTGCCAGCAGTTTGTGGGAAAGTGGCGGGGAGCTGTTTTTT	CASSLWESGGELFF
TRBJ1-1	.	.	TRBV7-3	TGTGCCAGCAGCTTAAACGGAGGACTGAACACTGAAGCTTTCTTT	CASSLNGGLNTEAFF
TRBJ2-2	.	once	TRBV29-1	TGCAGCGTTGATGGGGCGGCAGGGAGAACCGGGGAGCTGTTTTTT	CSVDGAAGRTGELFF
TRBJ1-6	TRBD1	once	TRBV2	TGTGCCAGCACCTTGACAGGGGGCGCCGACAATTCACCCCTCCACTTT	CASTLTGGADNSPLHF
TRBJ1-2	.	.	TRBV12-3/TRBV12-4	TGTGCCAGCAGTCCAACGTTTTCCCCGGGAGGCTACACCTTC	CASSPTFSPGGYTF
TRBJ2-6	TRBD1	.	TRBV24-1	TGTGCCACCAGTGAGAAGACAGGGGATACTGGGGCCAACGTCCTGACTTTC	CATSEKTGDTGANVLTF
TRBJ2-2	.	once	TRBV5-6	TGTGCCAGCAGCTTGTACGCACTGCGGACACCGAACACCGGGGAGCTGTTTTTT	CASSLYALRTPNTGELFF
TRBJ2-7	.	.	TRBV7-2	TGTGCCAGCAGCTTAGCGGTGGTAAACTACGAGCAGTACTTC	CASSLAVVNYEQYF
TRBJ2-5	TRBD1	once	TRBV24-1	TGTGCCACCAGTGATCCCGGGACAGGGGGCGGCGAGACCCAGTACTTC	CATSDPGTGGGETQYF
TRBJ1-2	TRBD1	.	TRBV7-9	TGTGCCAGCAGCTTCTGGAAGACAGGGAAGAAGGATGGCTACACCTTC	CASSFWKTGKKDGYTF
TRBJ2-3	TRBD2	.	TRBV24-1	TGTGCCACCGCCGGGACTAGCGGAGCTACGCAGTATTTT	CATAGTSGATQYF
TRBJ2-4	.	.	TRBV30	TGTGCCTGGAGTGTATTGGGGGGAAACATTCAGTACTTC	CAWSVLGGNIQYF
TRBJ1-1	.	.	TRBV7-3	TGTGCCAGCAGCTTACGCGAAGGGGAGGCAAGTGAAGCTTTCTTT	CASSLREGEASEAFF
TRBJ2-1	.	.	TRBV2	TGTGCCAGCAGTGAGGCCGCAAATGAGCAGTTCTTC	CASSEAANEQFF
TRBJ2-4	.	.	TRBV20-1	TGCAGTGCTTTCCCGGGACAAACGCCGAAAAACATTCAGTACTTC	CSAFPGQTPKNIQYF
TRBJ1-5	TRBD1	.	TRBV20-1	TGCAGTGCCAGGACAGGGGTTGGTCAGCCCCAGCATTTT	CSARTGVGQPQHF
TRBJ1-4	.	.	TRBV3-1	TGTGCCAGCAGCCAGGACAGAAATGAAAAACTGTTTTTT	CASSQDRNEKLFF
TRBJ2-5	.	.	TRBV5-1	TGCGCCAGCAGCTACGCCGGACAGCAAGAGACCCAGTACTTC	CASSYAGQQETQYF
TRBJ1-2	TRBD1	once	TRBV6-1	TGTGCCAGCAGTGAAGACAGGGGTTTTGGCTACACCTTC	CASSEDRGFGYTF
TRBJ1-1	.	.	TRBV14	TGTGCCAGCAGTCAAAAACTCGAGGGTGCGGTGAACACTGAAGCTTTCTTT	CASSQKLEGAVNTEAFF
TRBJ2-1	.	few	TRBV7-2	TGTGCCAGCAGCCCTCTCTACAATGAGCAGTTCTTC	CASSPLYNEQFF
TRBJ1-5	.	.	TRBV6-4	TGTGCCAGCAGTGTGGAAGTTGGGCAGCCCCAGCATTTT	CASSVEVGQPQHF
TRBJ2-7	.	once	TRBV5-1	TGCGCCAGCACCAGGGGAGGGAGCTCCTACGAGCAGTACTTC	CASTRGGSSYEQYF
TRBJ2-1	TRBD1	.	TRBV3-1	TGTGCCAGCAGCCGACAGGGGGTAAATGAGCAGTTCTTC	CASSRQGVNEQFF
TRBJ2-1	.	.	TRBV5-1	TGCGCCAGCTCCCACGGTAAGGAGAATGAGCAGTTCTTC	CASSHGKENEQFF
TRBJ2-7	.	few	TRBV19	TGTGCCAGTTCACGAGGGATGGGTTACGAGCAGTACTTC	CASSRGMGYEQYF
TRBJ2-7	.	.	TRBV20-1	TGCAGTAGGAGTATGCAACCCCTTTTCGAGCAGTACTTC	CSRSMQPLFEQYF
TRBJ1-5	.	.	TRBV18	TGTGCCAGCTCACTTGGACAGCATAGCAATCAGCCCCAGCATTTT	CASSLGQHSNQPQHF
TRBJ2-5	TRBD2	.	TRBV29-1	TGCAGCGTTGGGGGGGGATCGACAAACCAAGAGACCCAGTACTTC	CSVGGGSTNQETQYF
TRBJ1-6	.	.	TRBV5-1	TGCGCCAGCAGCTTGGAAGGTCATAATTCACCCCTCCACTTT	CASSLEGHNSPLHF
TRBJ2-3	.	.	TRBV6-6	TGTGCCAGCCGCGGCGGCCCCAAGGATACGCAGTATTTT	CASRGGPKDTQYF